Below, one T cell receptor (beta chain) is given with its context. Its antigen target is currently unknown. No quality values exist for individual bases; no much larger clone is one base distant. Uninvolved adjacent lung was sampled at least 2 cm away from the tumor margin, and two independent pathologists confirmed that the tissue had no atypia. At diagnosis, tumor, uninvolved tumor-adjacent lung and peripheral blood were collected and then preserved as a mix of FFPE and fresh-frozen material. The data stem from a study of T cells in localized non-small cell lung cancer (dated by TCRdb to about 2020). For the study in its entirety: Comparing tumors with uninvolved tumor-adjacent lungs, the study looked at the T cell repertoires of roughly 250 patients with early-stage NSCLC. The cohort consisted of roughly 240 treatment-naive NSCLC patients whose localized lung tumors had been resected. The mean age of the NSCLC patients was less than 70 years, with about 120 men and around 99 women. Results and caveats for the whole study, not just this receptor: Of the top 100 tumor clones, a median of roughly 56 were detected in paired uninvolved adjacent lung; approximately 28 were also among that lung's top 100. Uninvolved tumor-adjacent lung showed the highest T cell clonality, higher than tumor, which suggests more focused antigenic responses in the uninvolved tumor-adjacent lung. Higher T cell density in blood was associated with longer overall survival, whereas higher clonality in adjacent lung was associated with shorter survival. Because multi-region tumor sequencing was not performed, intratumor heterogeneity could not be ruled out. Because of the exploratory design, TCR variables were selected using unadjusted p-values without false-discovery rate correction.

TCR beta CDR3 regions were sequenced from DNA using the immunoSEQ Assay. Per the original workflow: T cell density was computed as TCR beta template counts normalized to usable DNA estimated by amplifying housekeeping genes. The preseqR package was used to estimate richness by extrapolating to 400,000 templates for PBMC samples and to 120,000 templates for tissue samples. Clonality was taken to be one minus Pielou's evenness. Tissue-enriched TCRs were identified through differential abundance testing performed on productive amino-acid clonotypes, with a minimum total count of 5 and an alpha of 0.1. Repertoire overlap between compartments was quantified with the Jaccard Index and Morisita Overlap Index. GLIPH grouped TCR beta CDR3s together with public tetramer-defined viral CDR3s, and a viral motif had to include at least three viral sequences and show V-gene enrichment. TCRdb obtained this table from immuneACCESS and retained in-frame rearrangements with V and J assigned. These tables miss some clones; where compared with another copy, unresolved V genes account for less than half of the shortfall, and the remainder is unexplained. V, J and clone size derive from that table, while D and trimming were established from the DNA sequence. The sample table records 1,500 to 2,000 clones; approximately 39% of these occur just once. The ten biggest clones cover approximately 10% of the sample.

This TCR was recovered from a female donor over 55 with stage II squamous cell lung carcinoma. Sequences were derived from normal lung tissue next to the tumor, sampled before any cancer treatment.

The DNA sequence is TGTGCCAGCAGTTACATGGGGTTTGATCAGCCCCAGCATTTT. It codes for CASSYMGFDQPQHF. Rearrangement joined TRBV6-8 to TRBJ1-5, with no confidently assigned D gene. At the junction V is shortened by 2 bases and J by 5 bases, with 10 bases in between. CDR1 and CDR2 are drawn from the germline V gene: MNHGY, SAAAGT. From its cysteine to its phenylalanine, the CDR3 spans 14 amino acids. The kept DNA is CDR3 alone, 42 bases in frame from the first base.